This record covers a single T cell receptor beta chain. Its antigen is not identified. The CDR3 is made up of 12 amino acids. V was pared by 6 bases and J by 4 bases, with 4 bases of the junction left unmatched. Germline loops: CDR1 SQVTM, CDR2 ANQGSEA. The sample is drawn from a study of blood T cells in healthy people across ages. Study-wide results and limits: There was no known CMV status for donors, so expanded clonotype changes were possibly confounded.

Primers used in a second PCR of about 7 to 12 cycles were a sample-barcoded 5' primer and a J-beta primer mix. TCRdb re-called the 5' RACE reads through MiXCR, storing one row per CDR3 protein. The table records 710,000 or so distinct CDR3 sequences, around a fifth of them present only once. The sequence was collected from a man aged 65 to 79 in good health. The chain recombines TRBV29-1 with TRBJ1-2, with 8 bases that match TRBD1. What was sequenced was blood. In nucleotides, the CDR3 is TGCAGCGTCCCGGACAGGGTCTATGGCTACACCTTC. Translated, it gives CSVPDRVYGYTF. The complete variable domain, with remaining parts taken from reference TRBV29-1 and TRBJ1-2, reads SAVISQKPSRDICQRGTSLTIQCQVDSQVTMMFWYRQQPGQSLTLIATANQGSEATYESGFVIDKFPISRPNLTFSTLTVSNMSPEDSSIYLCSVPDRVYGYTFGSGTRLTVV.